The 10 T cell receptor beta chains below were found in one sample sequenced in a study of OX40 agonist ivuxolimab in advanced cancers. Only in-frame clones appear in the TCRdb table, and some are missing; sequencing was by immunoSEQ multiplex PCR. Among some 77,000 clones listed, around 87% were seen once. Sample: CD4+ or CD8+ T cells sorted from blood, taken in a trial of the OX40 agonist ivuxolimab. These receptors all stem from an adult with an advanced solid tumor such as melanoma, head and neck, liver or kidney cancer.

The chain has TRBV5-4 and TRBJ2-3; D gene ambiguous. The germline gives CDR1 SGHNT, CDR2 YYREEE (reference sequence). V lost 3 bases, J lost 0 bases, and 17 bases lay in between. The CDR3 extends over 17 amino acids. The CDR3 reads CASSWDLLGPSTDTQYF. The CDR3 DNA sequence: TGTGCCAGCAGCTGGGATTTGCTAGGGCCTAGCACAGATACGCAGTATTTT. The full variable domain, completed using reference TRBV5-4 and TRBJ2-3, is ETGVTQSPTHLIKTRGQQVTLRCSSQSGHNTVSWYQQALGQGPQFIFQYYREEENGRGNFPPRFSGLQFPNYSSELNVNALELDDSALYLCASSWDLLGPSTDTQYFGPGTRLTVL.

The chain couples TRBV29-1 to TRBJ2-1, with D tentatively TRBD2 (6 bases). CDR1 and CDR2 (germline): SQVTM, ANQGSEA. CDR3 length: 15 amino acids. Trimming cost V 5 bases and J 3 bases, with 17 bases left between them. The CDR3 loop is CSVLTPGGLYNEQFF. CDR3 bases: TGCAGCGTTTTAACCCCCGGGGGACTCTACAATGAGCAGTTCTTC.

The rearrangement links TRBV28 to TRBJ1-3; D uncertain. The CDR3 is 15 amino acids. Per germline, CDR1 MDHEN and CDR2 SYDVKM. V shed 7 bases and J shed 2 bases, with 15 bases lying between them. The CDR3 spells CASNIGSLTGNTIYF. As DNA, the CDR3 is TGTGCCAGCAACATCGGCAGCCTGACTGGAAACACCATATATTTT.

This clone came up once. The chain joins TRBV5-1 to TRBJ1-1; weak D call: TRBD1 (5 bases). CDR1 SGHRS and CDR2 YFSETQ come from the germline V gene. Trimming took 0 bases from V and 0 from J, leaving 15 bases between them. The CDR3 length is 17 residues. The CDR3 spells CASSLAPGGDLNTEAFF. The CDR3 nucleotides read TGCGCCAGCAGCTTGGCCCCTGGGGGGGACTTGAACACTGAAGCTTTCTTT.

Written as DNA, the CDR3 is TGTGCCAGCAGCTTAGTGACCGTTGGGGGAGGATTAGAAAAACTGTTTTTT. This gives the protein CASSLVTVGGGLEKLFF. V usage is TRBV7-6 and J usage is TRBJ1-4, with a tentative D call TRBD1 (5 bases). Germline V gives CDR1 SGHVS, CDR2 FNYEAQ. Trimming cost V 1 base and J 8 bases, with 20 bases left between them. CDR3 length equals 17 residues.

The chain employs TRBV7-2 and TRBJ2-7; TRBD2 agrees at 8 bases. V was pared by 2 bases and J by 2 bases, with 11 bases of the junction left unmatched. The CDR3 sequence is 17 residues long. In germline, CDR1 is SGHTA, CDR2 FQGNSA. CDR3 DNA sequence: TGTGCCAGCAGCTTAAAAGGGTCGGGCGGGGGGACCTACGAGCAGTACTTC. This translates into CASSLKGSGGGTYEQYF.

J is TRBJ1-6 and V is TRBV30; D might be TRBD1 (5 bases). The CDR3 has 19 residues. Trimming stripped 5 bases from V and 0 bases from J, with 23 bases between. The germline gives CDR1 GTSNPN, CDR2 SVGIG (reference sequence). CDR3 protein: CAWAPGAGIRSSYNSPLHF. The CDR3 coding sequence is TGTGCCTGGGCGCCCGGGGCCGGCATCCGGAGCTCCTATAATTCACCCCTCCACTTT.

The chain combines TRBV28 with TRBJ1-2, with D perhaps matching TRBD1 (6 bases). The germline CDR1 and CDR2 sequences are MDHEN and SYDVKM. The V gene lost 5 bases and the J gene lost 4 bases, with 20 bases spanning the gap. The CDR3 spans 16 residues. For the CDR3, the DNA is TGTGCCAGCAGTCCGCCCCTCACAGGGTACGGCTATGGCTACACCTTC. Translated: CASSPPLTGYGYGYTF.

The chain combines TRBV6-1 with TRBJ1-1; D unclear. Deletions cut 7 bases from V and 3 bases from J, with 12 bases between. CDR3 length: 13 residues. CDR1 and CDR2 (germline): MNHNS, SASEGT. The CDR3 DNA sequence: TGTGCCAGCACTTCCAGGCCGGACACTGAAGCTTTCTTT. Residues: CASTSRPDTEAFF.

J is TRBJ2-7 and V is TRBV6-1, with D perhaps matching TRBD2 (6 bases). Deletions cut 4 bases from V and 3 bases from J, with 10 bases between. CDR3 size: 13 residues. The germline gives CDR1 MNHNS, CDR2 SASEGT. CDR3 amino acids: CASSARGGYEQYF. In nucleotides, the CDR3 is TGTGCCAGCAGTGCGCGGGGCGGCTACGAGCAGTACTTC.